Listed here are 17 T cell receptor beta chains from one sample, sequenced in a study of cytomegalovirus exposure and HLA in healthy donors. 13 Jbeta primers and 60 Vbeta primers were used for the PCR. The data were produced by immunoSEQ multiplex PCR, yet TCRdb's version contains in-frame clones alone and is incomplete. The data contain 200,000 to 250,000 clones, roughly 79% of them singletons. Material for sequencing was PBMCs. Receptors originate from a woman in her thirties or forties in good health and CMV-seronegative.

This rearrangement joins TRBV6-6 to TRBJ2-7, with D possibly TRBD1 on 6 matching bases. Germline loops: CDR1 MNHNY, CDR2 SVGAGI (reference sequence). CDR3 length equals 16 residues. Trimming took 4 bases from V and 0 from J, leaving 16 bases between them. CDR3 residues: CASSLRGQPSSYEQYF. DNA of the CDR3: TGTGCCAGCAGTTTAAGAGGACAGCCCTCCTCCTACGAGCAGTACTTC.

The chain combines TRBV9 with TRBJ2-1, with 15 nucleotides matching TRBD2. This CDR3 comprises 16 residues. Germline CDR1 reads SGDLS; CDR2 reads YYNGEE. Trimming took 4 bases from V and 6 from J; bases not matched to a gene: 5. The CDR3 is CASSYLGLAGGNEQFF. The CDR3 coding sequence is TGTGCCAGCAGCTACCTGGGACTAGCGGGGGGCAATGAGCAGTTCTTC.

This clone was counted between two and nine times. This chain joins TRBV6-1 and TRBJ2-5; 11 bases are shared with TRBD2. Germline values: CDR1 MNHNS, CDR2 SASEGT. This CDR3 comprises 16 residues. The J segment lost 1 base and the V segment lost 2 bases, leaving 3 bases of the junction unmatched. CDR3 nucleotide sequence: TGTGCCAGCAGTGAACTAGCGGGGGGCCCCCAAGAGACCCAGTACTTC. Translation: CASSELAGGPQETQYF.

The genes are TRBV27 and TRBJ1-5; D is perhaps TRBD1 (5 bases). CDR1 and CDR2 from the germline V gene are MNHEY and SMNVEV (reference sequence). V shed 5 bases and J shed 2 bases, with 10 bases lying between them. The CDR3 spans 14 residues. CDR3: CASSPGNRNQPQHF. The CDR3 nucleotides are TGTGCCAGCAGTCCAGGGAACCGCAATCAGCCCCAGCATTTT.

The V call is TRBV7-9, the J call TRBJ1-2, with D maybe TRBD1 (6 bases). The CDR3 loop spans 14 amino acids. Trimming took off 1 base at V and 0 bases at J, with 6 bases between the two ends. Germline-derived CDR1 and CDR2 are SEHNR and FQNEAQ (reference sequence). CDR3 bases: TGTGCCAGCAGCTTAGGGACAGCTAACTATGGCTACACCTTC. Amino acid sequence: CASSLGTANYGYTF.

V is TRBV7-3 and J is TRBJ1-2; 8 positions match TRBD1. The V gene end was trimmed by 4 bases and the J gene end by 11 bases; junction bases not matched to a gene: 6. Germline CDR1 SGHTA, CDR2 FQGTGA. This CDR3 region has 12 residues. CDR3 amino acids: CASSSDRESYTF. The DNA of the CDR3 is TGTGCCAGCAGCTCGGACAGGGAAAGTTACACCTTC.

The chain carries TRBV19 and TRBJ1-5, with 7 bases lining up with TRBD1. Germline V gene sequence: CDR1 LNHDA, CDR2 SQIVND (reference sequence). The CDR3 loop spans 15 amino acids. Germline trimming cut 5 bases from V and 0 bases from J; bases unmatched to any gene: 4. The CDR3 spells CASSVRQGSNQPQHF. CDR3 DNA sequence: TGTGCCAGTAGTGTCCGACAGGGTAGCAATCAGCCCCAGCATTTT.

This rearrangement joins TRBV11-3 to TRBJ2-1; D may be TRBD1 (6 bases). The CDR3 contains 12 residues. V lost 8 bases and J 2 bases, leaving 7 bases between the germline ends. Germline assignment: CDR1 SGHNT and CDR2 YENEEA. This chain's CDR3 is CASEGAYNEQFF. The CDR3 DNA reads TGTGCCAGCGAGGGGGCCTACAATGAGCAGTTCTTC. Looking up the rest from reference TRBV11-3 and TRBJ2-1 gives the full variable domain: EAGVVQSPRYKIIEKKQPVAFWCNPISGHNTLYWYLQNLGQGPELLIRYENEEAVDDSQLPKDRFSAERLKGVDSTLKIQPAELGDSAVYLCASEGAYNEQFFGPGTRLTVL.

The CDR3 here is CAWSPGGDTQYF. CDR3 sequence (DNA): TGTGCCTGGAGTCCGGGGGGAGATACGCAGTATTTT. J is TRBJ2-3 and V is TRBV30; 7 bases fit TRBD2. The CDR3 runs 12 residues. V was pared by 2 bases and J by 5 bases, with 1 base of the junction left unmatched. Germline lookup yields CDR1 GTSNPN and CDR2 SVGIG (reference sequence). The variable domain in full, completed from reference TRBV30 and TRBJ2-3, reads SQTIHQWPATLVQPVGSPLSLECTVEGTSNPNLYWYRQAAGRGLQLLFYSVGIGQISSEVPQNLSASRPQDRQFILSSKKLLLSDSGFYLCAWSPGGDTQYFGPGTRLTVL.

In nucleotides, the CDR3 is TGCGCCAGCAGCTTGAGTGGGGCATCTGAGACCCAGTACTTC. The encoded protein is CASSLSGASETQYF. This sequence joins TRBV5-1 and TRBJ2-5; a possible D gene is TRBD1 (5 bases). Germline assignment: CDR1 SGHRS and CDR2 YFSETQ. This CDR3 has 14 residues. V was trimmed by 1 base and J by 5 bases, leaving 12 bases between them.

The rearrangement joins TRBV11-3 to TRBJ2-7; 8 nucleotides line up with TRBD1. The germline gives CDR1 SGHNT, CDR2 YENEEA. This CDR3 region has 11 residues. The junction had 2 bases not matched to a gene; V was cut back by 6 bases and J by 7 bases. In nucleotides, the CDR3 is TGTGCCAGCAGTGACAGGGGAGAGCAGTACTTC. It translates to CASSDRGEQYF. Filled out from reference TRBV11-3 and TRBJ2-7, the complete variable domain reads EAGVVQSPRYKIIEKKQPVAFWCNPISGHNTLYWYLQNLGQGPELLIRYENEEAVDDSQLPKDRFSAERLKGVDSTLKIQPAELGDSAVYLCASSDRGEQYFGPGTRLTVT.

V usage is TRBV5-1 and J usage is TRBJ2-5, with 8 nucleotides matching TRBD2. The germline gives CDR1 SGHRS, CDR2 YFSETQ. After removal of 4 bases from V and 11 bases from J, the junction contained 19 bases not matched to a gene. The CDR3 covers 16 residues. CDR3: CASSPAGGPARYEQYF. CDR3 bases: TGCGCCAGCAGCCCCGCGGGGGGTCCTGCACGATATGAGCAGTACTTC.

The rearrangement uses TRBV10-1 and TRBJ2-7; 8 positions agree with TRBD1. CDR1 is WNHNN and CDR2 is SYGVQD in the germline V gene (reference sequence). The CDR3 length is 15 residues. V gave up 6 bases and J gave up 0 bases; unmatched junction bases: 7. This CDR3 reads CASSLPGQDSYEQYF. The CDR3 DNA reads TGCGCCAGCAGCCTACCGGGACAGGACTCCTACGAGCAGTACTTC.

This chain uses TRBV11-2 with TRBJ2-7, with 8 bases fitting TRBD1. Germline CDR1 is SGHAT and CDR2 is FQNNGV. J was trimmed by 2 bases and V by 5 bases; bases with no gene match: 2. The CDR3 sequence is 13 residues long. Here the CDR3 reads CASSRQGPYEQYF. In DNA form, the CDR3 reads TGTGCCAGCAGCAGACAGGGGCCCTACGAGCAGTACTTC.

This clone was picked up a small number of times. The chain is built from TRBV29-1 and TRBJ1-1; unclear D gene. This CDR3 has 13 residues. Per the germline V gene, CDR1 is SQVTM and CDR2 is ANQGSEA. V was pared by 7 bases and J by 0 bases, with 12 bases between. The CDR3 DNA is TGCAGCGAAAAGGCCACTATGAACACTGAAGCTTTCTTT. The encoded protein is CSEKATMNTEAFF.

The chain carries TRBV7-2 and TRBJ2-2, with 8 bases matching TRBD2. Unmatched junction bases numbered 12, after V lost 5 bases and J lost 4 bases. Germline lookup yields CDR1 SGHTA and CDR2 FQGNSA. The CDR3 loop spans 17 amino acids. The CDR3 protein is CASSLGGGGGTTGELFF. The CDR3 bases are TGTGCCAGCAGCCTCGGGGGCGGCGGGGGGACCACCGGGGAGCTGTTTTTT.

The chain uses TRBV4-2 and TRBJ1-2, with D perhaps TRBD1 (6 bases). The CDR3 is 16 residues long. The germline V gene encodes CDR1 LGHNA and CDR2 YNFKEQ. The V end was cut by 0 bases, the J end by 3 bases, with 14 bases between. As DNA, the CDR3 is TGTGCCAGCAGCCAAGACCGACAGCAGGGGTACTATGGCTACACCTTC. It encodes CASSQDRQQGYYGYTF.